Listed below are T cell receptor beta chains from one sample, sequenced in a study of cytomegalovirus exposure and HLA in healthy donors. TCRdb's table, derived via immunoSEQ multiplex PCR, lists solely in-frame clones and lacks some. The sample lists over 110,000 clones, 75% to 85% occurring once. Specimen: PBMCs. The receptors were gathered from a woman between 18 and 29 years old in good health and CMV-seropositive. CDR3s include the opening cysteine and the closing phenylalanine or tryptophan. D genes are given only for firm matches. Only some rows state a clone size, as once, few, many or a class for expanded clones.

CDR3 DNA: TGTGCCAGTAGTCCTACCAACACCGGGGAGCTGTTTTTT
CDR3 protein: CASSPTNTGELFF
J gene: TRBJ2-2
clone size: NA
V gene: TRBV19
D gene: NA

CDR3 DNA: TGTGCCAGCATGAGGAATGGAAACACTGAAGCTTTCTTT
CDR3 protein: CASMRNGNTEAFF
J gene: TRBJ1-1
clone size: NA
V gene: TRBV2
D gene: NA

CDR3 DNA: TGTGCCAGTAGACTCCGACAGGGGGGTAACACTGAAGCTTTCTTT
CDR3 protein: CASRLRQGGNTEAFF
J gene: TRBJ1-1
clone size: NA
V gene: TRBV19
D gene: TRBD1

CDR3 DNA: TGTGCCACCAGCAGAGGAATAGCGGGGGCAATCTACAATGAGCAGTTCTTC
CDR3 protein: CATSRGIAGAIYNEQFF
J gene: TRBJ2-1
clone size: NA
V gene: TRBV15
D gene: TRBD2

CDR3 DNA: TGTGCCAGCAGTCCGGGACAGTCGTGGATTTATGAGCAGTTCTTC
CDR3 protein: CASSPGQSWIYEQFF
J gene: TRBJ2-1
clone size: NA
V gene: TRBV28
D gene: TRBD1

CDR3 DNA: TGTGCCAGCACCCCCAGGGACTTTTACACAGATACGCAGTATTTT
CDR3 protein: CASTPRDFYTDTQYF
J gene: TRBJ2-3
clone size: few
V gene: TRBV9
D gene: NA

CDR3 DNA: TGTGCCAGCAGTTACAGAACGCAGGGGCCCTATGGCTACACCTTC
CDR3 protein: CASSYRTQGPYGYTF
J gene: TRBJ1-2
clone size: NA
V gene: TRBV6-6
D gene: NA

CDR3 DNA: TGTGCCAGCAGTTTGACAGGGAGTACTGAAGCTTTCTTT
CDR3 protein: CASSLTGSTEAFF
J gene: TRBJ1-1
clone size: few
V gene: TRBV28
D gene: TRBD1

CDR3 DNA: TGTGCCTGGACCCTGACGGAGGTCCCACGGGATGGCTACACCTTC
CDR3 protein: CAWTLTEVPRDGYTF
J gene: TRBJ1-2
clone size: NA
V gene: TRBV30
D gene: NA

CDR3 DNA: TGTGCCAGCACCCCCCGGATGGACATGAACACTGAAGCTTTCTTT
CDR3 protein: CASTPRMDMNTEAFF
J gene: TRBJ1-1
clone size: NA
V gene: TRBV6-6
D gene: NA

CDR3 DNA: TGTGCCAGTAGCACCTCCCCGGGACAGCCCACAGATACGCAGTATTTT
CDR3 protein: CASSTSPGQPTDTQYF
J gene: TRBJ2-3
clone size: NA
V gene: TRBV19
D gene: TRBD1

CDR3 DNA: TGTGCCAGCAGCTTTAAAACAGGGCCGTTTAACTATGGCTACACCTTC
CDR3 protein: CASSFKTGPFNYGYTF
J gene: TRBJ1-2
clone size: once
V gene: TRBV7-8
D gene: NA

CDR3 DNA: TGTGCCAGCAGCTCCTCGGGACTAGCGGGATCAAGAGGGGATACGCAGTATTTT
CDR3 protein: CASSSSGLAGSRGDTQYF
J gene: TRBJ2-3
clone size: NA
V gene: TRBV7-9
D gene: TRBD2

CDR3 DNA: TGTGCCTGGAGTTTGGGGGGACTTAAAAGCTACACCTTC
CDR3 protein: CAWSLGGLKSYTF
J gene: TRBJ1-2
clone size: few
V gene: TRBV30
D gene: NA

CDR3 DNA: TGTGCCAGCCGAGATCGATTGGGGGCGCAAGGCTACACCTTC
CDR3 protein: CASRDRLGAQGYTF
J gene: TRBJ1-2
clone size: NA
V gene: TRBV27
D gene: NA

CDR3 DNA: TGTGCCAGCAGCGCCGGTAGCGGGGTGTGGCGAGAGACCCAGTACTTC
CDR3 protein: CASSAGSGVWRETQYF
J gene: TRBJ2-5
clone size: NA
V gene: TRBV7-6
D gene: TRBD2

CDR3 DNA: TGTGCCAGCAGCTTAGCAGGGGATGAAGCTTTCTTT
CDR3 protein: CASSLAGDEAFF
J gene: TRBJ1-1
clone size: once
V gene: TRBV11-3
D gene: NA